This T cell receptor (beta chain) was captured in a study of T cell repertoires in cytomegalovirus infection. Study as a whole: CMV infection and matching HLA type were both indicated by public TCR beta signatures.

This clonotype was detected once. Antigen specificity is unknown. The CDR3 is 11 amino acids. The V and J ends lost 6 bases and 7 bases respectively, with 9 bases between them. TCRdb re-derived calls from the reads in MiXCR, one entry per CDR3 protein. The table includes about a million distinct CDR3 sequences, 30% to 40% detected once. The chain recombines TRBV12-3 or TRBV12-4 with TRBJ1-2; D is ambiguous. The receptor was derived from a human donor in good health (CMV status not recorded). Some clones in this sample may be carry-over from other donors' samples. Material: cultured CD8+ T cells from PBMCs, obtained from culture after CMV antigen stimulation. The CDR3 nucleotides read TGTGCCAGCAGCCCACGCAGTGGCTACACCTTC. It translates to CASSPRSGYTF.